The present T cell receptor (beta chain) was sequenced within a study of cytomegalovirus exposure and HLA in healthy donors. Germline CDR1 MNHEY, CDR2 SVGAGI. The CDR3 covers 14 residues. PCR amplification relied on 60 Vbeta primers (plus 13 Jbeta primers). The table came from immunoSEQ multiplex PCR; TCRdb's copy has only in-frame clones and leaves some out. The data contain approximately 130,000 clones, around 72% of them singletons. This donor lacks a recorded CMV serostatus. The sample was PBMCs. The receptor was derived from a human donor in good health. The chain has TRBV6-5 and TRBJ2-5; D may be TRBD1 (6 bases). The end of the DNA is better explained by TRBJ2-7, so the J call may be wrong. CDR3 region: CASSSLDRHYEQYF. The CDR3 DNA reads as TGTGCCAGCAGTTCTCTCGACAGGCACTACGAGCAGTACTTC.